The sequence of this T cell receptor (beta chain) was determined in a study of blood T cells in healthy people across ages. Details on this clonotype: Its matching antigen is unknown.

General observations from the study: TCR beta diversity was tightly associated with the proportion of naive T cells.

CDR3 length: 16 amino acids. Germline-derived CDR1 and CDR2 are MNHNY and SVGAGI (reference sequence). Trimming cost V 4 bases and J 2 bases; bases outside gene matches: 8. Primed by a sample-barcoded 5' primer and a J-beta primer mix, a second PCR proceeded for 7 to 11 cycles. TCRdb recomputed calls from the 5' RACE reads with MiXCR, one row per CDR3 protein. Here the sample spans about 1,600,000 distinct CDR3 sequences, 42% being singletons. The TCR originated in a woman aged 18 to 35 in good health. The chain combines TRBV6-6 with TRBJ2-5; TRBD1 matches at 9 bases. Sequencing was done on a sample of blood. CDR3 coding DNA: TGTGCCAGCAGTTTAATTTTGGGACAGGGACAAGAGACCCAGTACTTC. Translation gives CASSLILGQGQETQYF.